One sample yielded the 21 T cell receptor beta chains listed below, sequenced in a study of response to subunit inactivated influenza vaccine. TCRdb redid the calling of the RT-PCR reads with MiXCR, one entry per CDR3 protein. The sample has hundreds of thousands of distinct CDR3 sequences; 10% to 15% are singletons. The source material was PBMCs from blood, sampled on the day of vaccination. The receptors shown here come from a man aged 45 to 65 who received an inactivated influenza vaccine.

The chain uses TRBV4-1 and TRBJ1-1, with D perhaps TRBD1 (5 bases). The length of the CDR3 is 14 residues. Deletions cut 1 base from V and 3 bases from J, with 9 bases between. The germline gives CDR1 MGHRA, CDR2 YSYEKL. Here the CDR3 reads CASSQVQGDTEAFF. CDR3 in DNA: TGCGCCAGCAGCCAAGTTCAGGGAGACACTGAAGCTTTCTTT.

There are many counts of this clonotype. The DNA of the CDR3 is TGCGCCAGCAGCTTGCTACTAAACAATGAGCAGTTCTTC. It specifies CASSLLLNNEQFF. The J gene is TRBJ2-1, the V gene TRBV5-1; no clear D. Trimming shortened V by 1 base and J by 5 bases, and 7 bases separated the two germline ends. The CDR3 has 13 residues. Germline values: CDR1 SGHRS, CDR2 YFSETQ.

This rearrangement joins TRBV2 to TRBJ2-3; D gene ambiguous. Trimming cost V 3 bases and J 1 base, with 8 bases left between them. The CDR3 has 14 residues. Germline-derived CDR1 and CDR2 are SNHLY and FYNNEI. CDR3 amino acids: CASSDRLRTDTQYF. The CDR3, as DNA: TGTGCCAGCAGTGACCGGTTGCGCACAGATACGCAGTATTTT.

A few counts support this clonotype. The CDR3: CASSPRGVVETQYF. DNA for the CDR3: TGTGCCAGCAGCCCCCGCGGGGTTGTGGAGACCCAGTACTTC. The rearrangement joins TRBV7-9 to TRBJ2-5; TRBD2 is a possible D gene (6 bases). The CDR3 loop spans 14 amino acids. Trimming removed 5 bases from V and 5 bases from J, with 15 bases in between. Germline V gene data show CDR1 as SEHNR and CDR2 as FQNEAQ (reference sequence).

This clonotype occurred a few times. The gene calls are TRBV7-2 and TRBJ1-2; 9 bases match TRBD1. Germline values: CDR1 SGHTA, CDR2 FQGNSA. The length of the CDR3 is 17 residues. V shed 4 bases, J shed 2 bases, and the junction held 11 bases outside the gene matches. The CDR3 nucleotides read TGTGCCAGCAGCTCTAGGCCCCCGGGACAGGGAAACTATGGCTACACCTTC. It encodes CASSSRPPGQGNYGYTF.

This clonotype was found many times. The V and J genes are TRBV6-5 and TRBJ2-7; no definite D call. Trimming took off 5 bases at V and 3 bases at J, with 8 bases between the two ends. Germline CDR1 is MNHEY and CDR2 is SVGAGI. This CDR3 contains 12 residues. CDR3 residues: CASSTINYEQYF. CDR3 coding DNA: TGTGCCAGCAGTACGATAAACTACGAGCAGTACTTC.

This sequence joins TRBV7-2 and TRBJ1-5; D gene ambiguous. V lost 1 base to trimming and J lost 3 bases, with 10 bases between them. This CDR3 is built from 15 residues. The germline CDR1 and CDR2 sequences are SGHTA and FQGNSA. The CDR3 loop reads CASSLVAGNNQPQHF. For the CDR3, the DNA is TGTGCCAGCAGCTTAGTGGCGGGGAACAATCAGCCCCAGCATTTT.

V gene TRBV15 combines with J gene TRBJ2-7, with TRBD1 matching over 12 bases. Germline V CDR1 and CDR2: LNHNV, YYDKDF (reference sequence). The CDR3 is 16 residues long. Losses at the gene ends were 3 bases for V and 3 bases for J; bases not matched to a gene: 6. CDR3 sequence reads: CATSRAGTGGFYEQYF. CDR3 DNA sequence: TGTGCCACCAGCAGGGCCGGGACAGGGGGCTTCTACGAGCAGTACTTC.

Many counts were recorded for this clonotype. The rearrangement joins TRBV12-3 or TRBV12-4 to TRBJ2-2, with TRBD1 matching 8 bases. This CDR3 is 15 amino acids long. V dropped 3 bases and J dropped 4; count of bases not matched to a gene: 4. The CDR3 loop is CASSLDRVATGELFF. For the CDR3, the DNA is TGTGCCAGCAGTTTGGACAGGGTGGCCACCGGGGAGCTGTTTTTT.

This chain links TRBV20-1 with TRBJ2-5; unclear D gene. Between the trimmed V and J ends, which lost 0 bases and 5 bases, there was a span of 10 bases. The germline CDR1 and CDR2 sequences are DFQATT and SNEGSKA (reference sequence). The CDR3 extends over 13 amino acids. The CDR3 reads CSARDMIAETQYF. The CDR3 DNA sequence: TGCAGTGCTAGAGACATGATTGCGGAGACCCAGTACTTC.

The genes are TRBV24-1 and TRBJ2-1; 7 bases map to TRBD2. The CDR3 totals 13 residues. Germline CDR1 reads KGHDR; CDR2 reads SFDVKD. V lost 9 bases, J lost 10 bases, and 11 bases stayed unmatched. For the CDR3, the DNA is TGTGCCACCCAGAGATTAGCGGGCGAAGAGCAGTTCTTC. Its protein is CATQRLAGEEQFF.

This clonotype was observed at least ten times. This chain uses TRBV28 with TRBJ2-4, with TRBD1 matching 9 bases. The trim removed 5 bases at V and 5 bases at J, leaving 4 bases unmatched. The length of the CDR3 is 14 residues. Germline V gene sequence: CDR1 MDHEN, CDR2 SYDVKM. The DNA for the CDR3 is TGTGCCAGCAGTAGGACAGGGGCCGAAAACATTCAGTACTTC. This sequence encodes CASSRTGAENIQYF.

This clonotype showed up just a few times. The chain links TRBV4-1 to TRBJ2-2; D is possibly TRBD2 (5 bases). Germline-derived CDR1 and CDR2 are MGHRA and YSYEKL. CDR3 length: 16 residues. Trimming stripped 4 bases from V and 2 bases from J, with 14 bases between. CDR3 residues: CASSPRPGSNTGELFF. The CDR3 DNA follows: TGCGCCAGCAGCCCCCGCCCGGGGAGTAACACCGGGGAGCTGTTTTTT.

Only a few counts were recorded for this clonotype. The chain couples TRBV3-1 to TRBJ2-2, with a weak D call TRBD2 (5 bases). This CDR3 is built from 17 residues. The V end was cut by 0 bases, the J end by 0 bases, with 11 bases between. The V gene's germline CDR1 is LGHDT and CDR2 YNNKEL (reference sequence). The CDR3 spells CASSQDTLVPNTGELFF. In DNA, the CDR3 is TGTGCCAGCAGCCAAGACACACTAGTTCCGAACACCGGGGAGCTGTTTTTT.

Comments on this clonotype: The germline gene is not matched at one end of the junction; a read error may be the cause. The chain uses TRBV6-2 or TRBV6-3 and TRBJ2-4, with a possible D match to TRBD1 (5 bases). Germline V gene sequence: CDR1 MNHEY, CDR2 SVGEGT. CDR3 size: 12 residues. CDR3 protein: CASSYSSGIMNF. The CDR3 nucleotides are TGTGCCAGCAGTTACTCTTCAGGGATCATGAACTTC.

The chain couples TRBV6-1 to TRBJ1-1; D might be TRBD1 (5 bases). Germline V gene lookup returns CDR1 MNHNS and CDR2 SASEGT. The CDR3 sequence is 13 residues long. V lost 6 bases, J lost 0 bases, and 8 bases lay in between. As DNA, the CDR3 is TGTGCCAGCAGGACAGCATTGAACACTGAAGCTTTCTTT. It is translated as CASRTALNTEAFF.

This clonotype was observed a handful of times. This chain uses TRBV12-3 or TRBV12-4 with TRBJ1-5, with 10 bases identical to TRBD1. This CDR3 comprises 15 residues. The V and J ends lost 5 bases and 2 bases, in that order; junction bases with no gene match: 3. The CDR3 DNA follows: TGTGCCAGCAGTCCAGACAGGGGGCGCAATCAGCCCCAGCATTTT. Amino acid sequence: CASSPDRGRNQPQHF.

This clonotype was seen ten or more times. This chain links TRBV29-1 with TRBJ1-3; TRBD1 is a possible D gene (5 bases). The CDR3 runs 14 residues. The ends were cut back, 7 bases at V and 2 bases at J, with 15 bases in the middle. Germline V gene data show CDR1 as SQVTM and CDR2 as ANQGSEA. The DNA of the CDR3 is TGCAGCGCTCAGGACGGGGGAACTGGAAACACCATATATTTT. It is translated as CSAQDGGTGNTIYF.

There are many counts of this clonotype. This chain joins TRBV21-1 and TRBJ2-7; the table's D call of TRBD1 was not tested on the DNA. TRBV21-1 is described as a pseudogene. The CDR3 totals 14 residues. CDR3 nucleotides: TGTGCCAGCACCGCACAGGGGGCCACCTACGAGCAGTACTTC. Its translation: CASTAQGATYEQYF.

This clonotype was counted a few times. CDR3 in amino acids: CASNQGQYNSPLHF. The CDR3 DNA reads as TGTGCCAGCAACCAGGGACAGTATAATTCACCCCTCCACTTT. J is TRBJ1-6 and V is TRBV11-2; 7 positions match TRBD1. Germline lookup yields CDR1 SGHAT and CDR2 FQNNGV. The V and J ends lost 7 bases and 4 bases, in that order; junction bases with no gene match: 4. The CDR3 has 14 amino acids.

This clonotype appeared many times. This chain joins TRBV3-1 and TRBJ1-1; D is undetermined. Germline-derived CDR1 and CDR2 are LGHDT and YNNKEL (reference sequence). The CDR3 covers 14 residues. The V end lost 0 bases, the J end lost 4 bases, and 9 bases lay between the germline ends. The DNA for the CDR3 is TGTGCCAGCAGCCAAGACTTATCAAGCACTGAAGCTTTCTTT. Translating gives CASSQDLSSTEAFF.